These T cell receptor beta chains were read from a single sample in a study of T cell responses to AZD1222 COVID-19 vaccine. The data were produced by immunoSEQ multiplex PCR, yet TCRdb's version contains in-frame clones alone and is incomplete. This sample has some 170,000 clones, with approximately 88% found just once. This material consisted of peripheral blood, taken on day 0 of AZD1222 vaccination. These receptor sequences come from an adult in good health. Each CDR3 is given with its conserved first and last residue. Each record gives: D gene, clone size, V gene, J gene, CDR3 DNA, CDR3 protein. A D gene is named only where the DNA matches it firmly. Part of the rows lack a size; the others show once, few, many or a class for expanded clones.

d_gene: NA; abundance: NA; v_gene: TRBV10-3; j_gene: TRBJ1-1; CDR3nt: TGTGCCATCAAGGCAGGATGGGTGAACACTGAAGCTTTCTTT; CDR3aa: CAIKAGWVNTEAFF
d_gene: TRBD2; abundance: NA; v_gene: TRBV14; j_gene: TRBJ2-3; CDR3nt: TGTGCCAGCAGCCCCCTGGGCGGGGGAGGCACAGATACGCAGTATTTT; CDR3aa: CASSPLGGGGTDTQYF
d_gene: NA; abundance: NA; v_gene: TRBV5-4; j_gene: TRBJ1-5; CDR3nt: TGTGCCAGCAGCTCACCGGACCAAAATCAGCCCCAGCATTTT; CDR3aa: CASSSPDQNQPQHF
d_gene: TRBD2; abundance: NA; v_gene: TRBV29-1; j_gene: TRBJ2-1; CDR3nt: TGCAGCGTTGACTTTGCGGGGGGGAATGAGCAGTTCTTC; CDR3aa: CSVDFAGGNEQFF
d_gene: TRBD2; abundance: NA; v_gene: TRBV6-5; j_gene: TRBJ2-5; CDR3nt: TGTGCCAGCAGTTACAAGGGACTAGCGGGAGAGACCCAGTACTTC; CDR3aa: CASSYKGLAGETQYF
d_gene: TRBD1; abundance: NA; v_gene: TRBV15; j_gene: TRBJ2-1; CDR3nt: TGTGCCACCAGCAGTGGGGACAGGGTGCTCAATGAGCAGTTCTTC; CDR3aa: CATSSGDRVLNEQFF
d_gene: NA; abundance: NA; v_gene: TRBV6-5; j_gene: TRBJ2-7; CDR3nt: TGTGCCAGCAAGGAGTCCTACGAGCAGTACTTC; CDR3aa: CASKESYEQYF
d_gene: TRBD1; abundance: NA; v_gene: TRBV7-3; j_gene: TRBJ2-3; CDR3nt: TGTGCCAGCAGCCCGGGACAGAGCACAGATACGCAGTATTTT; CDR3aa: CASSPGQSTDTQYF
d_gene: TRBD2; abundance: NA; v_gene: TRBV19; j_gene: TRBJ2-2; CDR3nt: TGTGCCAGTACCCCGACGGGACATGGCGGGAGGGCCGGGGAGACCGGGGAGCTGTTTTTT; CDR3aa: CASTPTGHGGRAGETGELFF
d_gene: NA; abundance: NA; v_gene: TRBV28; j_gene: TRBJ1-2; CDR3nt: TGTGCCAGCAGTGACTCTGCGGTGGGCTACACCTTC; CDR3aa: CASSDSAVGYTF
d_gene: NA; abundance: NA; v_gene: TRBV6-6; j_gene: TRBJ1-5; CDR3nt: TGTGCCAGCAGTTACTCGGGGGCAGGACAGCCCCAGCATTTT; CDR3aa: CASSYSGAGQPQHF
d_gene: TRBD2; abundance: once; v_gene: TRBV2; j_gene: TRBJ2-2; CDR3nt: TGTGCCAGCAGTGAAGGGCTAGCGGGGGGACTAGGGGAGCTGTTTTTT; CDR3aa: CASSEGLAGGLGELFF
d_gene: NA; abundance: NA; v_gene: TRBV5-1; j_gene: TRBJ2-2; CDR3nt: TGCGCCAGCTCCCCTAGAGGGAACACCGGGGAGCTGTTTTTT; CDR3aa: CASSPRGNTGELFF
d_gene: TRBD2; abundance: NA; v_gene: TRBV28; j_gene: TRBJ2-1; CDR3nt: TGTGCCAGCAGTGGAAGCGGGACTGCGAGGACTGGGCAGTTCTTC; CDR3aa: CASSGSGTARTGQFF
d_gene: NA; abundance: NA; v_gene: TRBV2; j_gene: TRBJ1-3; CDR3nt: TGTGCCAGCAGTGAAGCGCTTCGAGGACCTGGAAACACCATATATTTT; CDR3aa: CASSEALRGPGNTIYF